This TCR beta chain was documented in a study of CD8 T cells in Susac syndrome (dated by TCRdb to about 2019). Notes on the research overall: Whether CD8+ T cell activation and differentiation in Susac syndrome was antigen driven was tested using repertoire sequencing. CD8+ T cell repertoire clonality was compared between more than 9 healthy donors, some 14 Susac syndrome patients and 15 multiple sclerosis patients.

The paper as a whole reports these results and caveats: The study acknowledged that relatively few individuals were included in the TCR sequencing and HLA analysis.

V lost 4 bases and J lost 0 bases, and the count of bases not matched to a germline gene is 7. Including the terminal cysteine and phenylalanine, the CDR3 comprises 18 residues. Only the CDR3 DNA stays, 54 bases, in frame from base 1. As encoded in the germline V gene, CDR1 is MDHEN while CDR2 is SYDVKM. High-throughput TCR beta sequencing profiled peripheral blood CD8+ and CD4+ T cells from healthy donors, Susac syndrome patients and multiple sclerosis patients. The multiple sclerosis controls were treatment-naive patients whose relapsing-remitting disease, either stable or active, fulfilled the revised McDonald criteria. Bulk CD8+ and CD4+ T cells were purified by magnetic negative isolation, whereas CD8+ TEMRA cells were enriched by FACS. Blood was collected in EDTA tubes and processed within 24 hours, with PBMCs isolated through density gradient centrifugation. PBMCs intended for TCR sequencing were cryopreserved in liquid nitrogen and thawed later in a water bath at 37 degrees C. The sorted or isolated CD4+, CD8+ and CD8+ TEMRA cells reached a purity of at least 90%.

RNA was extracted with the RNeasy kit and roughly 0.45 to 1 ug was reverse transcribed using random hexamers. TCR beta CDR3 regions were amplified with the immunoSEQ multiplex PCR assay covering 54 Vbeta and 13 Jbeta segments. Bias from PCR amplification was corrected by using a synthetic template baseline for primer optimization and for computational correction. The published analysis was carried out like this. Reads were assigned to V, D and J genes according to IMGT and analyzed in immunoSEQ Analyzer, with only productive sequences retained. Clonality was calculated as one minus the Shannon entropy normalized by log2 of the number of productive unique sequences. For each patient and control, public and private clones were evaluated among the 100 most prevalent clones. Clones were defined as Susac-specific when absent from the healthy and MS cohorts, from fewer than 1,300 published viral clones and from other ImmuneACCESS disease sequences. TCRdb redid the processing of the public reads, applying fastp at Q25 and MiXCR, and retained in-frame beta chains. Here each entry gathers all rows of one CDR3 protein and keeps the most common genes and DNA. The V and J calls were determined by TCRdb, not by the authors. The sample table holds about 300,000 distinct CDR3 sequences, of which more than 75% were seen once. Approximately 0.11% of the sample rests with the top ten.

This clonotype was recorded once. No antigen is known for it. No per-base quality is available; no much larger clone lies one base away. One read is thin evidence. The sequence was collected from a human donor with multiple sclerosis. The sequencing sample was made of CD8+ T cells from PBMCs. The sequence joins TRBV28 to TRBJ2-3; 13 of the junction bases match TRBD2. The sequenced DNA is TGTGCCAGCAGTTCGATCAAGGGACTAGCGGGAAGCACAGATACGCAGTATTTT. The resulting protein is CASSSIKGLAGSTDTQYF.